Listed below are T cell receptor beta chains from one sample, sequenced in a study of regulatory T cells in long-lasting Graves disease. TCRdb re-called the multiplex PCR reads with MiXCR, one entry per CDR3 protein. The sample holds about 440,000 distinct CDR3 sequences, about 15% seen once. These same records also appear under a second study, on T cells in Graves' hyperthyroidism and ophthalmopathy.

The sample here was peripheral blood mononuclear cells (PBMCs), taken at new diagnosis, from a patient treated with antithyroid drugs. The receptors originated from a woman in her twenties or thirties with Graves disease. Each CDR3 is given with its conserved first and last residue. The D gene is left open where the match is weak. The listing skips clone size in some rows; elsewhere it reads once, few, many or a size class.

CASSLNDRNTGELFF,TGCGCCAGCAGCCTTAACGACAGGAACACCGGGGAGCTGTTTTTT,few,TRBV4-1,TRBJ2-2,-
CASSVRGGLAGVTDTQYF,TGTGCCAGCAGTGTCCGCGGGGGACTAGCGGGAGTTACAGATACGCAGTATTTT,few,TRBV6-1,TRBJ2-3,TRBD2
CASSSEGGGITGYTF,TGTGCCAGCAGCTCAGAGGGTGGGGGCATCACCGGCTACACCTTC,many,TRBV7-4,TRBJ1-2,-
CASSTTSDLFF,TGCGCCAGCAGCACGACTAGTGATTTATTCTTC,few,TRBV5-1,TRBJ2-1,-
CASSTYRGSGANVLTF,TGTGCCAGCAGCACATACAGGGGCTCCGGGGCCAACGTCCTGACTTTC,many,TRBV11-2,TRBJ2-6,TRBD1
CASSLAMPNQPQHF,TGTGCCAGCAGCTTAGCGATGCCGAATCAGCCCCAGCATTTT,many,TRBV7-8,TRBJ1-5,-
CASSTGTSGRVHRGTDTQYF,TGTGCCAGCAGCACTGGGACTAGCGGGAGGGTCCACCGAGGTACAGATACGCAGTATTTT,-,TRBV5-5,TRBJ2-3,TRBD2
CASLQDLTYNEQFF,TGTGCCAGTCTACAGGACCTAACCTACAATGAGCAGTTCTTC,many,TRBV6-1,TRBJ2-1,-
CASSPLLGELNYGYTF,TGTGCCAGCAGCCCCCTCTTGGGGGAGCTTAACTATGGCTACACCTTC,many,TRBV6-1,TRBJ1-2,-
CASSLWTSGGYEQYF,TGCGCCAGCAGCTTGTGGACTAGCGGGGGTTACGAGCAGTACTTC,-,TRBV5-1,TRBJ2-7,TRBD2
CASSLPRQTRAGVHNEQFF,TGCGCCAGCAGCTTGCCCCGACAGACCAGGGCGGGAGTCCACAATGAGCAGTTCTTC,many,TRBV5-1,TRBJ2-1,TRBD2
CASSKSSPSSYNEQFF,TGCGCCAGCAGCAAATCTAGCCCCAGCTCCTACAATGAGCAGTTCTTC,few,TRBV5-1,TRBJ2-1,-
CASSSNSGRSYEQYF,TGTGCCAGCAGCTCCAATAGCGGGAGAAGCTACGAGCAGTACTTC,-,TRBV7-2,TRBJ2-7,TRBD2
CASSEGGAVGDYGYTF,TGTGCCAGCAGTGAAGGGGGCGCCGTCGGGGACTATGGCTACACCTTC,many,TRBV28,TRBJ1-2,TRBD1
CACGLWNTEAFF,TGTGCCTGCGGGCTTTGGAACACTGAAGCTTTCTTT,many,TRBV30,TRBJ1-1,-
CSARKGALVVYEQYF,TGCAGTGCTAGAAAGGGGGCACTAGTAGTCTACGAGCAGTACTTC,many,TRBV20-1,TRBJ2-7,TRBD1
CASSTGQGANTGELFF,TGTGCCAGCAGCACGGGACAGGGGGCGAACACCGGGGAGCTGTTTTTT,-,TRBV5-4,TRBJ2-2,TRBD1
CASSHSGGSSYEQYF,TGTGCCAGCAGTCATAGCGGGGGGAGCTCCTACGAGCAGTACTTC,many,TRBV12-3/TRBV12-4,TRBJ2-7,TRBD2
CASSRTSGSEDTQYF,TGTGCCAGCAGCAGGACTAGCGGGAGTGAAGATACGCAGTATTTT,many,TRBV5-4,TRBJ2-3,TRBD2
CATSVWGLGDTEAFF,TGTGCCACCAGTGTTTGGGGGCTTGGTGACACTGAAGCTTTCTTT,many,TRBV24-1,TRBJ1-1,-
CASSIEGRTSHEQFF,TGTGCCAGTAGTATAGAGGGACGAACAAGTCATGAGCAGTTCTTC,-,TRBV19,TRBJ2-1,-
CASSQQESVHGYTF,TGTGCCAGCTCACAACAGGAGAGTGTACATGGCTACACCTTC,many,TRBV18,TRBJ1-2,-
CSVEITLHNEQFF,TGCAGCGTTGAGATAACCCTTCACAATGAGCAGTTCTTC,few,TRBV29-1,TRBJ2-1,-
CASSPGASGRYTDTQYF,TGCGCCAGCAGCCCGGGGGCTAGCGGGAGGTACACAGATACGCAGTATTTT,-,TRBV5-1,TRBJ2-3,TRBD2
CASGLAGVGNEQFF,TGTGCTAGTGGTTTAGCGGGAGTTGGTAATGAGCAGTTCTTC,many,TRBV12-5,TRBJ2-1,TRBD2
CASSLSILGDTQYF,TGTGCCAGCAGTTTATCGATACTTGGGGATACGCAGTATTTT,many,TRBV27,TRBJ2-3,-
CASSIHRDYPYEQYF,TGTGCCAGCAGCATCCACCGGGACTACCCCTACGAGCAGTACTTC,-,TRBV5-6,TRBJ2-7,TRBD2
CASSQGGMNSPLHF,TGTGCCAGCAGCCAAGGGGGGATGAATTCACCCCTCCACTTT,many,TRBV7-8,TRBJ1-6,-
CSGFVRDGGTGRHNEQFF,TGCAGTGGATTTGTCCGGGATGGAGGCACCGGGCGACACAATGAGCAGTTCTTC,-,TRBV20-1,TRBJ2-1,-
CASSLWGTGVNEQFF,TGTGCCAGCAGTTTATGGGGGACAGGGGTCAATGAGCAGTTCTTC,-,TRBV27,TRBJ2-1,TRBD1
CASSERVSADTQYF,TGTGCCAGCAGTGAAAGGGTTAGCGCAGATACGCAGTATTTT,many,TRBV2,TRBJ2-3,-
CASSQQGAMEKLFF,TGTGCCAGCAGTCAACAGGGGGCCATGGAAAAACTGTTTTTT,many,TRBV12-3/TRBV12-4,TRBJ1-4,TRBD1
CASSLAGTGRETQYF,TGTGCCAGCAGTTTAGCCGGGACAGGGCGAGAGACCCAGTACTTC,many,TRBV12-3/TRBV12-4,TRBJ2-5,TRBD1
CASSQFRQGVSGELFF,TGTGCCAGCAGCCAATTTCGACAGGGGGTGTCCGGGGAGCTGTTTTTT,many,TRBV14,TRBJ2-2,TRBD1
CASSNQQGNTEAFF,TGCGCCAGCAGCAACCAACAGGGGAACACTGAAGCTTTCTTT,-,TRBV5-1,TRBJ1-1,-
CASSLRGPDYGYTF,TGCGCCAGCAGCTTGAGGGGGCCTGACTATGGCTACACCTTC,few,TRBV5-1,TRBJ1-2,TRBD1
CASSLGQGAAKNIQYF,TGCGCCAGCAGCTTGGGGCAGGGGGCTGCCAAAAACATTCAGTACTTC,few,TRBV5-1,TRBJ2-4,TRBD1
CASSVTSGTGGSQLTYNEQFF,TGTGCCAGCAGTGTGACTTCCGGGACAGGGGGCTCCCAATTAACTTACAATGAGCAGTTCTTC,-,TRBV6-2/TRBV6-3,TRBJ2-1,TRBD1
CSVEIGAGAFF,TGCAGCGTTGAGATTGGGGCAGGAGCTTTCTTT,few,TRBV29-1,TRBJ1-1,-
CAISEDLAGAGYEQYF,TGTGCCATCAGTGAAGACCTAGCGGGAGCAGGTTACGAGCAGTACTTC,few,TRBV10-3,TRBJ2-7,TRBD2
CASSPVSGGTDTQYF,TGTGCCAGCTCACCGGTGAGCGGTGGCACAGATACGCAGTATTTT,many,TRBV18,TRBJ2-3,-
CASSLFDEQFF,TGTGCCAGCAGTTTATTCGATGAGCAGTTCTTC,many,TRBV28,TRBJ2-1,-
CASKFMAVGKLDTQYF,TGTGCCAGCAAGTTCATGGCGGTGGGGAAGTTGGATACGCAGTATTTT,many,TRBV6-1,TRBJ2-3,-
CAVYKNTGELFF,TGTGCCGTATACAAGAACACCGGGGAGCTGTTTTTT,-,TRBV10-3,TRBJ2-2,-
CASSDGGGYEQYF,TGTGCCAGCAGCGACGGGGGCGGTTACGAGCAGTACTTC,-,TRBV5-4,TRBJ2-7,-
CASSVEGGPYEQYF,TGTGCCAGCAGCGTAGAGGGCGGCCCCTACGAGCAGTACTTC,-,TRBV9,TRBJ2-7,-
CASRGTSGSLDEQFF,TGTGCCAGCAGGGGGACTAGCGGGAGTCTCGATGAGCAGTTCTTC,many,TRBV7-3,TRBJ2-1,TRBD2
CASSRRDSREAFF,TGTGCCAGCAGCCGGCGGGACAGCCGCGAAGCTTTCTTT,many,TRBV7-8,TRBJ1-1,TRBD1
CASSLGSGLAGGPTDTQYF,TGTGCCAGCAGCTTAGGGTCGGGACTAGCGGGAGGGCCAACAGATACGCAGTATTTT,-,TRBV7-9,TRBJ2-3,TRBD2
CSASEGGSRGEQYF,TGCAGTGCTAGTGAAGGCGGGAGTCGGGGCGAGCAGTACTTC,many,TRBV20-1,TRBJ2-7,TRBD2
CASSILARGLDVLDTQYF,TGTGCCAGTAGTATTCTCGCCCGGGGACTAGATGTACTAGATACGCAGTATTTT,few,TRBV19,TRBJ2-3,TRBD2